The 11 T cell receptor beta chains given below trace back to one sample, sequenced in a study of lymphopenia after photon versus proton radiotherapy. Produced via immunoSEQ multiplex PCR; TCRdb's table is partial and in-frame only. The sample has 15,000 to 20,000 clones, 80% to 90% seen once. The specimen comprised peripheral blood, sampled from a patient treated with proton-based radiotherapy. The receptor source for this set is a man in his 70s with pancreatic cancer.

CDR3 region: CASSPTPRTYEQYF. The CDR3 DNA reads TGTGCCAGCAGCCCAACACCACGCACCTACGAGCAGTACTTC. The rearrangement joins TRBV5-4 to TRBJ2-7; D is uncertain. The CDR3 totals 14 residues. The V and J ends lost 4 bases and 2 bases respectively, with 13 bases between them. CDR1 is SGHNT, CDR2 YYREEE, per germline (reference sequence).

The chain uses TRBV19 and TRBJ1-4; 9 bases are a match to TRBD1. Germline lookup yields CDR1 LNHDA and CDR2 SQIVND (reference sequence). The CDR3 has 15 amino acids. The V and J ends lost 5 bases and 6 bases, in that order; junction bases with no gene match: 7. The DNA of the CDR3 is TGTGCCAGTAGTTCAGACAGGGGGTTGTATGAAAAACTGTTTTTT. This sequence encodes CASSSDRGLYEKLFF.

Note on this clone: The junction does not match germline at one end; this may be a read error. V gene TRBV29-1 combines with J gene TRBJ1-1; D call uncertain. Germline lookup yields CDR1 SQVTM and CDR2 ANQGSEA. CDR3 size: 12 residues. This chain's CDR3 is CSVVLDETKSAF. In DNA form, the CDR3 reads TGCAGCGTTGTTCTTGATGAGACAAAGTCGGCCTTT.

The chain links TRBV11-2 to TRBJ2-7, with D hard to call. The ends were cut back, 1 base at V and 3 bases at J, with 10 bases in the middle. Germline-derived CDR1 and CDR2 are SGHAT and FQNNGV. CDR3 size: 14 residues. CDR3 sequence (DNA): TGTGCCAGCAGCTTAGCCGGAGTAGACTACGAGCAGTACTTC. Its protein product is CASSLAGVDYEQYF.

J is TRBJ2-7 and V is TRBV7-2; 8 nucleotides align to TRBD2. The CDR3 is 17 residues long. The J segment lost 5 bases and the V segment lost 0 bases, leaving 12 bases of the junction unmatched. The germline gives CDR1 SGHTA, CDR2 FQGNSA. In DNA form, the CDR3 reads TGTGCCAGCAGCTTAGCAAGGTGGGGGACTAGTACGCACGAGCAGTACTTC. The encoded protein is CASSLARWGTSTHEQYF.

V gene TRBV29-1 combines with J gene TRBJ1-2, with D unclear. The CDR3 sequence is 14 residues long. CDR1 and CDR2 from the germline V gene are SQVTM and ANQGSEA. Trimming took off 3 bases at V and 1 base at J, with 12 bases between the two ends. The CDR3 nucleotides read TGCAGCGTTGAGACCCCGAGGATTAACTATGGCTACACCTTC. Translated: CSVETPRINYGYTF.

This sequence joins TRBV4-1 and TRBJ2-5; 12 bases agree with TRBD1. CDR1 is MGHRA, CDR2 YSYEKL, per germline. J gave up 4 bases and V 3 bases, and 6 bases lay outside the gene matches. This CDR3 has 16 residues. CDR3 sequence: CASSHRDRGLGETQYF. CDR3 bases: TGCGCCAGCAGCCACAGGGACAGGGGGCTTGGAGAGACCCAGTACTTC.

The chain has TRBV6-5 and TRBJ1-5; D remains unclear. This CDR3 is built from 13 residues. Per germline, CDR1 MNHEY and CDR2 SVGAGI. V lost 8 bases to trimming and J lost 2 bases, with 10 bases between them. The chain's CDR3 is CASAGTRNQPQHF. The CDR3 DNA sequence: TGTGCCAGCGCTGGTACTCGCAATCAGCCCCAGCATTTT.

This clone showed up just once. The V gene is TRBV2, the J gene TRBJ1-3, with 9 bases that match TRBD1. Germline values: CDR1 SNHLY, CDR2 FYNNEI. The ends lost 6 bases at V and 7 bases at J; junction bases unmatched: 4. The CDR3 spans 13 residues. The CDR3 sequence: CASRQGASNTIYF. The CDR3 nucleotides are TGTGCCAGCAGACAGGGGGCTAGTAACACCATATATTTT. The full variable domain, with the rest looked up from reference TRBV2 and TRBJ1-3, is EPEVTQTPSHQVTQMGQEVILRCVPISNHLYFYWYRQILGQKVEFLVSFYNNEISEKSEIFDDQFSVERPDGSNFTLKIRSTKLEDSAMYFCASRQGASNTIYFGEGSWLTVV.

The rearrangement uses TRBV2 and TRBJ1-5; D remains ambiguous. Per the germline V gene, CDR1 is SNHLY and CDR2 is FYNNEI. This CDR3 is 13 amino acids long. V lost 6 bases, J lost 0 bases, and 6 bases lay in between. The CDR3 region has the DNA TGTGCCAGCAGCACATTTAGCAATCAGCCCCAGCATTTT. Residues: CASSTFSNQPQHF.

This clone was picked up a small number of times. The chain employs TRBV2 and TRBJ1-1, with TRBD1 as a possible D gene (5 bases). Trimming took 2 bases from V and 0 from J, leaving 10 bases between them. The CDR3 length is 15 residues. The germline V gene encodes CDR1 SNHLY and CDR2 FYNNEI. This CDR3 reads CASSEPRQMNTEAFF. The CDR3 DNA sequence: TGTGCCAGCAGTGAACCACGACAGATGAACACTGAAGCTTTCTTT.